The present T cell receptor beta chain was sequenced within a study of T cells in Graves' hyperthyroidism and ophthalmopathy. This clonotype has ten or more counts. From RNA transcripts, TCR beta CDR3 regions were amplified. RT-PCR in the first round (using the HTBI primer set) targeted the TCR CDR3. Each CDR3 protein gets one entry after TCRdb re-called the multiplex PCR reads with MiXCR. The sample lists about 690,000 distinct CDR3 sequences; 15% to 20% were seen once. The V end lost 5 bases, the J end lost 5 bases, and 18 bases lay between the germline ends. This CDR3 is 15 amino acids long. This chain connects TRBV12-3 or TRBV12-4 to TRBJ2-5; no firm D call. The sample taken for sequencing was blood. The TCR comes from a man aged 45 to 65 with Graves' hyperthyroidism. The CDR3 coding sequence is TGTGCCAGCAGTCCTCGGATGTCGAGCCAGGAGACCCAGTACTTC. The encoded protein is CASSPRMSSQETQYF.